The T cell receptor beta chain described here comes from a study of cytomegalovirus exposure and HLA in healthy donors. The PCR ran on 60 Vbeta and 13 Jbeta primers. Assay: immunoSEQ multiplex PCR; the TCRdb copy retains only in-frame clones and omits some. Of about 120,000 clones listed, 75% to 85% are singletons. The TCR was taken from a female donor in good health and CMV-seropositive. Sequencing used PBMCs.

DNA of the CDR3: TGTGCCATCAGCTACGGACAGGAGATTGTCAGCTACACCTTC. Residues: CAISYGQEIVSYTF. The chain carries TRBV10-3 and TRBJ1-2, with 7 bases that match TRBD1. The CDR3 is 14 residues long. Germline V gene lookup returns CDR1 ENHRY and CDR2 SYGVKD. Unmatched junction bases numbered 13, after V lost 6 bases and J lost 9 bases.